The 22 T cell receptor beta chains below come from one sample, sequenced in a study of shared clonotypes between healthy human individuals. CD45RO-negative, CCR7-selected cells formed the naive CD8 fraction, which excluded terminally differentiated effector memory CD45RA+ cells. The data were produced by immunoSEQ multiplex PCR, yet TCRdb's version contains in-frame clones alone and is incomplete. The table shows some 2 million clones, with around 96% occurring only once. The sequencing input was naive CD8+ T cells sorted from blood. The receptors come from a man between 18 and 35 years old in good health.

The chain uses TRBV30 and TRBJ1-2, with unresolved D. Germline loops: CDR1 GTSNPN, CDR2 SVGIG (reference sequence). The V end was cut by 1 base, the J end by 7 bases, with 7 bases between. The CDR3 is 11 residues long. The CDR3 here is CAWSDGPGYTF. The CDR3 DNA follows: TGTGCCTGGAGTGACGGACCTGGCTACACCTTC.

The genes are TRBV19 and TRBJ2-1; no clear D. V gave up 6 bases and J gave up 5 bases, with 11 bases separating them. Germline V gene sequence: CDR1 LNHDA, CDR2 SQIVND (reference sequence). The CDR3 runs 13 residues. CDR3 sequence (DNA): TGTGCCAGTAGCTATGGGCGCAACAATGAGCAGTTCTTC. Its protein is CASSYGRNNEQFF.

This clone was detected once. The chain recombines TRBV11-3 with TRBJ2-1, with TRBD1 matching over 8 bases. The CDR3 is made up of 14 amino acids. V was pared by 5 bases and J by 3 bases, with 3 bases of the junction left unmatched. The germline gives CDR1 SGHNT, CDR2 YENEEA. In DNA, the CDR3 is TGTGCCAGCAGCCCAGGGGGCGGCTACAATGAGCAGTTCTTC. Translating gives CASSPGGGYNEQFF.

This clone was counted between two and nine times. The sample has other DNA sequences that encode this CDR3 too. This sequence joins TRBV9 and TRBJ2-7; D call uncertain. The CDR3 contains 13 residues. Trimming stripped 0 bases from V and 2 bases from J, with 6 bases between. Germline V CDR1 and CDR2: SGDLS, YYNGEE. CDR3: CASSVGPAYEQYF. The CDR3 region has the DNA TGTGCCAGCAGCGTAGGGCCCGCCTACGAGCAGTACTTC.

The CDR3 DNA is TGTGCCAGCAGTGAAGGGGGTGGACAGGGGACTGGCTATGGCTACACCTTC. Amino acids: CASSEGGGQGTGYGYTF. The rearrangement links TRBV2 to TRBJ1-2; 9 positions match TRBD1. The CDR3 loop spans 17 amino acids. Germline V lookup: CDR1 SNHLY, CDR2 FYNNEI. The V segment lost 1 base and the J segment 4 bases; nucleotides outside the gene matches: 10.

To note about this clone: The identical CDR3 is also encoded by other nucleotide sequences in the sample. The chain is built from TRBV9 and TRBJ2-2, with 8 bases lining up with TRBD1. With V trimmed by 4 bases and J by 2 bases, 7 bases remained unmatched. The V gene's germline CDR1 is SGDLS and CDR2 YYNGEE. This CDR3 region has 16 residues. The CDR3 bases are TGTGCCAGCAGCCCCCGGACAGGGACTAACACCGGGGAGCTGTTTTTT. It yields the protein CASSPRTGTNTGELFF.

This clone was observed a single time. The rearrangement uses TRBV5-8 and TRBJ1-6, with D perhaps matching TRBD1 (5 bases). The CDR3 spans 14 residues. V was clipped by 0 bases and J by 9 bases, with 10 bases between them. Per the germline V gene, CDR1 is SGHTS and CDR2 is YDEGEE. This CDR3 is CASSLGGEGSPLHF. The CDR3 DNA is TGTGCCAGCAGCTTGGGAGGGGAGGGTTCACCCCTCCACTTT.

The V gene is TRBV2, the J gene TRBJ2-7; D could derive from TRBD1 or TRBD2 (6 bases each). Germline V gene lookup returns CDR1 SNHLY and CDR2 FYNNEI. The CDR3 spans 13 residues. Trimming pared 9 bases from V and 6 bases from J, leaving 18 bases between. The CDR3 DNA follows: TGTGCCAGACTTCTACCAGAGGGGGGCGAGCAGTACTTC. Translating it yields CARLLPEGGEQYF.

In regard to this clone: The same CDR3 arises from other DNA sequences in this sample as well. CDR3 loop: CASSEGVGQPQHF. The CDR3 DNA sequence: TGTGCCAGCAGTGAAGGGGTCGGACAGCCCCAGCATTTT. V and J are TRBV25-1 and TRBJ1-5; no firm D call. The germline CDR1 and CDR2 sequences are MGHDK and SYGVNS. Trimming pared 2 bases from V and 7 bases from J, leaving 9 bases between. This CDR3 has 13 amino acids.

V gene TRBV28 combines with J gene TRBJ1-2; maybe TRBD1 (6 bases). The germline V gene has CDR1 MDHEN and CDR2 SYDVKM. The CDR3 extends over 13 amino acids. Trimming stripped 6 bases from V and 6 bases from J, with 14 bases between. The CDR3 bases are TGTGCCAGCAGGGATACAGGGTGGGATGGCTACACCTTC. The encoded protein is CASRDTGWDGYTF.

The chain combines TRBV7-6 with TRBJ2-7, with D maybe TRBD2 (6 bases). Trimming took 1 base from V and 2 from J, leaving 12 bases between them. Per the germline V gene, CDR1 is SGHVS and CDR2 is FNYEAQ. This CDR3 has 15 residues. The CDR3 DNA reads TGTGCCAGCAGCTTAGGGCCCGGGGGTCCCTACGAGCAGTACTTC. It specifies CASSLGPGGPYEQYF.

This clone was recorded once. The rearrangement uses TRBV4-1 and TRBJ2-7; D unclear. Germline V gene data show CDR1 as MGHRA and CDR2 as YSYEKL. Trimming left V 1 base short and J 2 bases short, with 9 bases between. The CDR3 is 14 amino acids. The CDR3 is CASSQVDPAYEQYF. The CDR3 nucleotides are TGCGCCAGCAGCCAAGTCGACCCTGCCTACGAGCAGTACTTC.

The chain recombines TRBV6-1 with TRBJ2-1; D gene ambiguous. V was pared by 0 bases and J by 5 bases, with 11 bases between. The CDR3 covers 15 residues. The germline gives CDR1 MNHNS, CDR2 SASEGT. The CDR3 DNA reads as TGTGCCAGCAGTGAAGCCCGGAACAGAAACAATGAGCAGTTCTTC. It encodes CASSEARNRNNEQFF.

This chain uses TRBV5-5 with TRBJ1-6, with D perhaps matching TRBD1 (6 bases). The length of the CDR3 is 18 residues. Germline CDR1 and CDR2: SGHKS and YYEKEE (reference sequence). Trimming took off 0 bases at V and 0 bases at J, with 13 bases between the two ends. Here the CDR3 DNA reads TGTGCCAGCAGCTTGGAGCCTCAGGGGAACTCCTATAATTCACCCCTCCACTTT. Its translation is CASSLEPQGNSYNSPLHF.

On this clone itself: At the DNA level, this CDR3 is encoded by other sequences in the same sample as well. The chain uses TRBV2 and TRBJ2-7; possibly TRBD2 for D (6 bases). The CDR3 is made up of 14 amino acids. Looked up from germline, CDR1 is SNHLY and CDR2 is FYNNEI. With 5 bases removed from V and 0 bases from J, the gap between germline ends came to 11 bases. DNA of the CDR3: TGTGCCAGCAGTCAGGGACTCGTCTCCTACGAGCAGTACTTC. Amino acid sequence: CASSQGLVSYEQYF.

V is TRBV9 and J is TRBJ2-1; possibly TRBD2 for D (6 bases). The CDR3 covers 16 residues. Germline CDR1 SGDLS, CDR2 YYNGEE. V gave up 1 base and J gave up 2 bases, with 13 bases separating them. The CDR3 here is CASSVKGLNAYNEQFF. CDR3 bases: TGTGCCAGCAGCGTAAAGGGACTCAATGCCTACAATGAGCAGTTCTTC.

The chain links TRBV2 to TRBJ2-7; maybe TRBD2 (6 bases). CDR1 is SNHLY and CDR2 is FYNNEI in the germline V gene. The CDR3 covers 14 residues. V was trimmed by 7 bases and J by 0 bases, leaving 13 bases between them. Here the CDR3 DNA reads TGTGCCAGCATATCCGGGACTTACTCCTACGAGCAGTACTTC. This gives the protein CASISGTYSYEQYF.

The V gene is TRBV6-5, the J gene TRBJ2-1, with D perhaps given as TRBD1 or TRBD2 (6 bases each). CDR3 size: 16 residues. V lost 4 bases, J lost 4 bases, and 17 bases lay in between. Germline CDR1 reads MNHEY; CDR2 reads SVGAGI. For the CDR3, the DNA is TGTGCCAGCAGTTGGGGGGCAGTAACTTCATACAATGAGCAGTTCTTC. Amino acid sequence: CASSWGAVTSYNEQFF.

On this clone: The sample carries other DNA sequences with the same CDR3. J is TRBJ2-7 and V is TRBV9; 10 nucleotides line up with TRBD1. The V gene end was trimmed by 3 bases and the J gene end by 2 bases; junction bases not matched to a gene: 5. The CDR3 consists of 15 residues. Germline loops: CDR1 SGDLS, CDR2 YYNGEE. Written as DNA, the CDR3 is TGTGCCAGCAGCGCGGGGACAGGGGCTACCTACGAGCAGTACTTC. This gives the protein CASSAGTGATYEQYF.

The chain is built from TRBV21-1 and TRBJ2-7; TRBD1 reflects the table's D call only, with no check against the DNA. TRBV21-1 is marked as a pseudogene. This CDR3 has 16 residues. CDR3 sequence (DNA): TGTGCCAGCAGCAAGTGGGACAGGTTGAGCTCCTACGAGCAGTACTTC. Its protein product is CASSKWDRLSSYEQYF.

The chain recombines TRBV2 with TRBJ2-7, with 11 bases lining up with TRBD2. From germline, CDR1 is SNHLY and CDR2 FYNNEI. V lost 7 bases to trimming and J lost 0 bases; unmatched junction nucleotides: 5. CDR3 length: 15 amino acids. In nucleotides, the CDR3 is TGTGCCAGCACGCTAGCGGGGGGAACCTCCTACGAGCAGTACTTC. Encoded protein: CASTLAGGTSYEQYF.

This chain joins TRBV5-1 and TRBJ1-6, with D perhaps matching TRBD1 (6 bases). V lost 0 bases, J lost 9 bases, and 19 bases lay in between. The CDR3 spans 17 residues. Germline CDR1 and CDR2: SGHRS and YFSETQ. The CDR3 nucleotides are TGCGCCAGCAGCTTGGCGGGGGGCGCCGTTTTGGGTTCACCCCTCCACTTT. Amino acid sequence: CASSLAGGAVLGSPLHF.